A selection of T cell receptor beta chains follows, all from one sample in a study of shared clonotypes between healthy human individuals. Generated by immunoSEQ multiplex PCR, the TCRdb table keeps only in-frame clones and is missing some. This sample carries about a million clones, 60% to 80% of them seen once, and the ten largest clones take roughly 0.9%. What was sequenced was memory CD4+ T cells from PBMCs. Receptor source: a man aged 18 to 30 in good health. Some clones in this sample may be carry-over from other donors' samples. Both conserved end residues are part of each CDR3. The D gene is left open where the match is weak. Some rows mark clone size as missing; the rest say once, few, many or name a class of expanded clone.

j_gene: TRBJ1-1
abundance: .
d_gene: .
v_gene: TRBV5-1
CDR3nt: TGCGCCAGCAGTAAGGGGCTTGACACTGAAGCTTTCTTT
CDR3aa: CASSKGLDTEAFF

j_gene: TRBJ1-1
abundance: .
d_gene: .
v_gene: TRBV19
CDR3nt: TGTGCCAGTAGTAGGGGCAAAAGGGGGACTGAAGCTTTCTTT
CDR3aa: CASSRGKRGTEAFF

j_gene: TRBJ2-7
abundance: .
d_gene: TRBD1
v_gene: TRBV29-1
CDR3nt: TGCAGCGTGAGGACAGGGGGTGGCGAGCAGTACTTC
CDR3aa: CSVRTGGGEQYF

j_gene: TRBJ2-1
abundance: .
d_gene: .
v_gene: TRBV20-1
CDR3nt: TGCAGCCCCAGGGCATACAATGAGCAGTTCTTC
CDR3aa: CSPRAYNEQFF

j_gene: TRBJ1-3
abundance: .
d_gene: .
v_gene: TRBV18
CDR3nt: TGTGCCAGCTCACCACCTAAGCCAGGCTACTCTGGAAACACCATATATTTT
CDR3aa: CASSPPKPGYSGNTIYF

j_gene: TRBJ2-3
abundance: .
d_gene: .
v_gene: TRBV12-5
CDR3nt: TGTGCTAGTGGTCCTTCGGGACCAGATACGCAGTATTTT
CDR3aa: CASGPSGPDTQYF

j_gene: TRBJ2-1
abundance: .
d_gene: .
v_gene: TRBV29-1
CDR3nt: TGCAGCGTTGAAGGCTACAGTAGAAATGAGCAGTTCTTC
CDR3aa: CSVEGYSRNEQFF

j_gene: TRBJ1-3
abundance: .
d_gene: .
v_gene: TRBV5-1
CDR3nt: TGCGCCAGCAGCTTGAACCCAGCGGGCACTGGAAACACCATATATTTT
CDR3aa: CASSLNPAGTGNTIYF

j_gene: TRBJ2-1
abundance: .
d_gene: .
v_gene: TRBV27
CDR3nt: TGTGCCAGCAGTTTCGAATTCTCCTACAATGAGCAGTTCTTC
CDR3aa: CASSFEFSYNEQFF

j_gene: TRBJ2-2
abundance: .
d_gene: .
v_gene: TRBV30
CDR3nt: TGTGCCTGGAGTCCGGGAACAAACACCGGGGAGCTGTTTTTT
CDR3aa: CAWSPGTNTGELFF

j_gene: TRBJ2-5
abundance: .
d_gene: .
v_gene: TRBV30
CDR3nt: TGTGCCTGGACGAGGGACCTAGCAGGGACCCAGTACTTC
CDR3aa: CAWTRDLAGTQYF

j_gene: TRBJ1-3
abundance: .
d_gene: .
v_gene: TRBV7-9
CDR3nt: TGTGCCAGCAGCTTAGGGGGTCCTGGAAACACCATATATTTT
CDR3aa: CASSLGGPGNTIYF

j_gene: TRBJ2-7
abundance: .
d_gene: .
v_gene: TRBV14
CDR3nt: TGTGCCAGCAGCCAAGAATGGGCGGCCGAGCAGTACTTC
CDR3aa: CASSQEWAAEQYF

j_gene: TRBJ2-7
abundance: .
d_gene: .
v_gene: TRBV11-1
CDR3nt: TGTGCCAGCAGCTCAGGCTCTAAACGGTACGAGCAGTACTTC
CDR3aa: CASSSGSKRYEQYF

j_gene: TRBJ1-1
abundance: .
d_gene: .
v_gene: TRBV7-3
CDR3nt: TGTGCCAGCAGCTTAAAGGGAGGGGCAAACACTGAAGCTTTCTTT
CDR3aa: CASSLKGGANTEAFF

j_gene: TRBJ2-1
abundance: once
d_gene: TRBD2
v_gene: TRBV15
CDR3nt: TGTGCCACCAGCAGAGTACGGGGGGGTTCCTACAATGAGCAGTTCTTC
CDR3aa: CATSRVRGGSYNEQFF

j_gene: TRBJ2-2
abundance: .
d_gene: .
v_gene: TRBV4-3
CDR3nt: TGCGCCAGCAGCCAAGGGGGGGCCTTGGCTAGCAAAGGGGAGCTGTTTTTT
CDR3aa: CASSQGGALASKGELFF

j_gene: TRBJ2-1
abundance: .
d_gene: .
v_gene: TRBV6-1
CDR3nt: TGTGCCAGCAGTGAGTACCCGGGACACTACAATGAGCAGTTCTTC
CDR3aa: CASSEYPGHYNEQFF

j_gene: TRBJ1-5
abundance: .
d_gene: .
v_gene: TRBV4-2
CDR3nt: TGTGCCAGCAGCCAGGGCGCTGGGACTCGCAATCAGCCCCAGCATTTT
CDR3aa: CASSQGAGTRNQPQHF

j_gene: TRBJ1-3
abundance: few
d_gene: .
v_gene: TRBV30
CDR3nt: TGTGCCTGGGTAACTACAGGGTACTCTGGAAACACCATATATTTT
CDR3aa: CAWVTTGYSGNTIYF

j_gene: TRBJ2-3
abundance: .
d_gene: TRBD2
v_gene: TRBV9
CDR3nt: TGTGCCAGCAGCATCGGGACTAGCGGGAGTGTTACGCAGTATTTT
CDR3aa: CASSIGTSGSVTQYF

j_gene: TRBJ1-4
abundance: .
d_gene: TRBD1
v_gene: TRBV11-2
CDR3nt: TGTGCCAGCAGCTTAGCCTTACAGGGGGCGGGTGAAAAACTGTTTTTT
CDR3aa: CASSLALQGAGEKLFF

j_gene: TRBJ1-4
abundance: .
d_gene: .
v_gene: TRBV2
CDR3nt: TGTGCCAGCAGTGACCCTAGGGGAGGTGAAAAACTGTTTTTT
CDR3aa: CASSDPRGGEKLFF

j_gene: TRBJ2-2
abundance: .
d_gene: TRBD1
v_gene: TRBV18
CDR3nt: TGTGCCAGCTCACCAAGTCGGCAGGGGGCAGGCGGGAACACCGGGGAGCTGTTTTTT
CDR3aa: CASSPSRQGAGGNTGELFF

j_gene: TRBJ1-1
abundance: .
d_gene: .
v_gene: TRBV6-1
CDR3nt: TGTGCCAGCAGTGATCCGGGTGGGAACACTGAAGCTTTCTTT
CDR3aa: CASSDPGGNTEAFF

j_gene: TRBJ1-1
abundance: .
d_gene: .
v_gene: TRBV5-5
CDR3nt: TGTGCCAGCAGCTTGAACCCAATTAACACTGAAGCTTTCTTT
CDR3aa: CASSLNPINTEAFF

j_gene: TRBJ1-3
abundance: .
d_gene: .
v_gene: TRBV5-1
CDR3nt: TGCGCCAGCAGCTTGTCCGTTTCTGGAAACACCATATATTTT
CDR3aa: CASSLSVSGNTIYF

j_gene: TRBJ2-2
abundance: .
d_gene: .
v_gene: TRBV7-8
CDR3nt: TGTGCCAGTAATCTCGTTGGGGGGAACACCGGGGAGCTGTTTTTT
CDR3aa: CASNLVGGNTGELFF

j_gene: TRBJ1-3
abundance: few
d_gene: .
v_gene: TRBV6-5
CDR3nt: TGTGCCAGCAGTTATCGGGGGGCTGGAAACACCATATATTTT
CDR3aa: CASSYRGAGNTIYF

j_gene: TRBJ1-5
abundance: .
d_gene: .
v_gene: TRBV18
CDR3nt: TGTGCCAGCACAGACCACCAGGGTAGCAATCAGCCCCAGCATTTT
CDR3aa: CASTDHQGSNQPQHF

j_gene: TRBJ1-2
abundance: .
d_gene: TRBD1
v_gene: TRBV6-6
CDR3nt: TGTGCCAGCAACCTTCGGGACAGGGGGCACGGTGGCTACACCTTC
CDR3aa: CASNLRDRGHGGYTF

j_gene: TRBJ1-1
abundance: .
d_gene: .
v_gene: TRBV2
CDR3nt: TGTGCCAGCAGTGATCAGGGTCCCCAGAACACTGAAGCTTTCTTT
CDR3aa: CASSDQGPQNTEAFF

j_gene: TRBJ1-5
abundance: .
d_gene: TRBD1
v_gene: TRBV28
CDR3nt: TGTGCCAGCAGACCCGGGACAGGGGATCAGCCCCAGCATTTT
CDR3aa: CASRPGTGDQPQHF

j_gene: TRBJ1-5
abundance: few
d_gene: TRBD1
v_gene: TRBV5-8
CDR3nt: TGTGCCAGCCGTACCGGGACAGGCCCTTATGGGAGTCAGCCCCAGCATTTT
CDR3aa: CASRTGTGPYGSQPQHF